These 20 T cell receptor beta chains were all obtained from the same sample, sequenced in a study of early T cells in non-severe SARS-CoV-2 infection (dated by TCRdb to 2020 to 2022). Libraries were constructed by 5' RACE. These reads were obtained on a NextSeq 500. TCRdb reprocessed the public reads (quality trimming at Q25 with fastp, clone calling with MiXCR) and kept in-frame beta chains. CDR3 protein duplicates are merged, each entry listing the most common genes and DNA. This sample gives tens of thousands of distinct CDR3 sequences in total; 10% to 15% of them show up just once. Around 4.3% of the sample goes to the ten largest clones. The sequenced sample was whole blood. The receptors originated from an adult who was a healthcare worker with PCR-confirmed SARS-CoV-2 infection or an uninfected control (not recorded which).

This clonotype was detected ten times or more. This chain joins TRBV13 and TRBJ2-1; 10 nucleotides match TRBD1. V was clipped by 5 bases and J by 4 bases; unmatched bases: 5. The CDR3 consists of 15 residues. Germline V gene lookup returns CDR1 PRHDT and CDR2 FYEKMQ (reference sequence). This chain's CDR3 is CASSPDRGLYNEQFF. The CDR3 coding sequence is TGTGCCAGCAGCCCCGACAGGGGGCTATACAATGAGCAGTTCTTC.

This clonotype was observed many times. The chain's CDR3 is CASSRRLAGTYEQYF. In DNA, the CDR3 is TGTGCCAGCAGCCGCCGACTAGCGGGGACATACGAGCAGTACTTC. The chain recombines TRBV11-2 with TRBJ2-7; TRBD2 agrees at 11 bases. J was trimmed by 4 bases and V by 5 bases; bases with no gene match: 7. The CDR3 is made up of 15 amino acids. The V gene's germline CDR1 is SGHAT and CDR2 FQNNGV.

This clonotype was observed many times. The chain couples TRBV5-1 to TRBJ1-1; tentatively, D is TRBD1 (6 bases). The germline V and J ends were trimmed by 0 bases and 0 bases, with 12 bases remaining between them. CDR3 length: 16 amino acids. The germline gives CDR1 SGHRS, CDR2 YFSETQ. CDR3 nucleotides: TGCGCCAGCAGCTTGGGTCAGGGGAACATGAACACTGAAGCTTTCTTT. Amino acid sequence: CASSLGQGNMNTEAFF.

The CDR3 sequence: CASSLSPLTGANYGYTF. CDR3 in DNA: TGCGCCAGCAGCCTCAGCCCTTTAACGGGCGCTAACTATGGCTACACCTTC. The chain carries TRBV5-1 and TRBJ1-2; D is unresolved. The V gene's germline CDR1 is SGHRS and CDR2 YFSETQ. The CDR3 is made up of 17 amino acids. Trimming removed 4 bases at V and 0 bases at J, with 19 bases between.

V gene TRBV20-1 combines with J gene TRBJ1-1; 9 bases match TRBD1. The V and J ends lost 4 bases and 5 bases, in that order; junction bases with no gene match: 8. CDR1 is DFQATT, CDR2 SNEGSKA, per germline (reference sequence). There are 14 residues in the CDR3. The CDR3 DNA reads TGCAGTGCTAAAGGGGACAGGGCCCTTACTGAAGCTTTCTTT. Translating it yields CSAKGDRALTEAFF.

This clonotype was seen at least ten times. The chain is built from TRBV30 and TRBJ2-5; D is possibly TRBD2 (6 bases). The germline V and J ends were trimmed by 3 bases and 5 bases, with 13 bases remaining between them. Germline CDR1 GTSNPN, CDR2 SVGIG (reference sequence). The CDR3 consists of 13 residues. This CDR3 is CAWSLGGRETQYF. The DNA of the CDR3 is TGTGCCTGGAGCCTCGGGGGAAGGGAGACCCAGTACTTC.

This clonotype was observed many times. This chain links TRBV12-3 or TRBV12-4 with TRBJ2-5; D might be TRBD2 (6 bases). The V end lost 5 bases, the J end lost 1 base, and 14 bases lay between the germline ends. CDR3 size: 15 residues. The CDR3 DNA is TGTGCCAGCAGTCACCCGGAGGGGAGCCAAGAGACCCAGTACTTC. Translated: CASSHPEGSQETQYF.

This clonotype has more than one count but fewer than ten. The genes are TRBV9 and TRBJ2-7; TRBD2 matches 12 bases. CDR3 length: 15 amino acids. Germline trimming cut 4 bases from V and 2 bases from J; bases unmatched to any gene: 4. Germline V gene lookup returns CDR1 SGDLS and CDR2 YYNGEE. This CDR3 is CASSPWTSGTYEQYF. The CDR3 bases are TGTGCCAGCAGCCCTTGGACTAGCGGGACCTACGAGCAGTACTTC.

In this sample, this clonotype turned up a few times. The V gene is TRBV7-9, the J gene TRBJ1-1; weak D call: TRBD1 (5 bases). Germline assignment: CDR1 SEHNR and CDR2 FQNEAQ (reference sequence). The CDR3 spans 13 residues. Trimming stripped 4 bases from V and 3 bases from J, with 9 bases between. The CDR3 DNA sequence: TGTGCCAGCAGCTGGGGGACGGACACTGAAGCTTTCTTT. Amino acid sequence: CASSWGTDTEAFF.

This clonotype has ten or more counts. The genes are TRBV18 and TRBJ2-3, with D possibly matching TRBD2 (5 bases). Germline CDR1 KGHSH, CDR2 LQKENI. The V and J ends lost 1 base and 3 bases respectively, with 14 bases between them. CDR3 length: 16 amino acids. The CDR3 nucleotides read TGTGCCAGCTCACCACGTGGCGGAGCGGCGACAGATACGCAGTATTTT. This gives the protein CASSPRGGAATDTQYF.

As regards this clonotype: Relative to the germline gene, one junction end is altered; a read error may explain this. The V call is TRBV7-2, the J call TRBJ2-3, with 7 bases lining up with TRBD2. Germline V lookup: CDR1 SGHTA, CDR2 FQGNSA. The CDR3 runs 14 residues. CDR3 in amino acids: CASSRAGITDTQYF. The DNA of the CDR3 is TGTGCCAGCAGCCGAGCGGGGATTACAGACACGCAGTATTTT.

This chain links TRBV2 with TRBJ2-3, with D unclear. CDR1 SNHLY and CDR2 FYNNEI come from the germline V gene. The V and J ends lost 6 bases and 3 bases respectively, with 13 bases between them. This CDR3 comprises 14 residues. The DNA for the CDR3 is TGTGCCAGCAGAAGTAGCCTCGGTACAGATACGCAGTATTTT. It is translated as CASRSSLGTDTQYF. The full variable domain, its missing parts supplied by reference TRBV2 and TRBJ2-3, is EPEVTQTPSHQVTQMGQEVILRCVPISNHLYFYWYRQILGQKVEFLVSFYNNEISEKSEIFDDQFSVERPDGSNFTLKIRSTKLEDSAMYFCASRSSLGTDTQYFGPGTRLTVL.

This clonotype turned up a few times. The chain couples TRBV28 to TRBJ1-1; D is undetermined. Trimming shortened V by 10 bases and J by 1 base, and 7 bases separated the two germline ends. The CDR3 is 11 residues long. Germline CDR1 MDHEN, CDR2 SYDVKM. CDR3 region: CATLGNTEAFF. CDR3 nucleotide sequence: TGTGCCACCCTGGGGAACACTGAAGCTTTCTTT.

The genes are TRBV15 and TRBJ1-5; TRBD1 agrees at 8 bases. The CDR3 extends over 15 amino acids. V lost 3 bases to trimming and J lost 2 bases; unmatched junction nucleotides: 3. Per the germline V gene, CDR1 is LNHNV and CDR2 is YYDKDF (reference sequence). CDR3 coding DNA: TGTGCCACCAGCAGCCTACAGGGGGGCAATCAGCCCCAGCATTTT. Translating it yields CATSSLQGGNQPQHF.

This clonotype was counted a few times. V is TRBV7-2 and J is TRBJ2-1; a weak D match, TRBD2 (5 bases). The V end lost 4 bases, the J end lost 13 bases, and 23 bases lay between the germline ends. This CDR3 has 15 residues. Germline assignment: CDR1 SGHTA and CDR2 FQGNSA. DNA of the CDR3: TGTGCCAGCAGCTCCCCGGGCCCCCAACGGGGTCTACAGTTCTTC. Amino acid sequence: CASSSPGPQRGLQFF. Full variable domain (remainder filled in from reference TRBV7-2 and TRBJ2-1): GAGVSQSPSNKVTEKGKDVELRCDPISGHTALYWYRQSLGQGLEFLIYFQGNSAPDKSGLPSDRFSAERTGGSVSTLTIQRTQQEDSAVYLCASSSPGPQRGLQFFGPGTRLTVL.

The V gene is TRBV29-1, the J gene TRBJ1-4, with a possible D match to TRBD1 (5 bases). The CDR3 loop spans 13 amino acids. V was cut by 6 bases and J by 4 bases, with 12 bases left in between. The germline gives CDR1 SQVTM, CDR2 ANQGSEA. The CDR3 region is CSVGTSFNEKLFF. The CDR3 coding sequence is TGCAGCGTAGGGACCTCCTTTAATGAAAAACTGTTTTTT.

This clonotype came up a few times. The chain couples TRBV2 to TRBJ2-2; 7 bases map to TRBD1. Unmatched junction bases numbered 10, after V lost 6 bases and J lost 3 bases. The CDR3 totals 16 residues. The germline V gene encodes CDR1 SNHLY and CDR2 FYNNEI. This CDR3 is CASSEGRQGYTGELFF. In DNA, the CDR3 is TGTGCCAGCAGCGAGGGCCGACAGGGATACACCGGGGAGCTGTTTTTT.

This clonotype was observed a handful of times. The rearrangement uses TRBV9 and TRBJ2-2; 8 positions agree with TRBD2. CDR3 length: 14 residues. V shed 0 bases and J 10 bases; nucleotides not matched to a gene: 5. The germline V gene has CDR1 SGDLS and CDR2 YYNGEE. CDR3 nucleotide sequence: TGTGCCAGCAGCGTAGCGGGAGGGCCTCTGGAGCTGTTTTTT. The encoded protein is CASSVAGGPLELFF.

Many counts were recorded for this clonotype. The CDR3: CAWSRGGPRTDTQYF. Here the CDR3 DNA reads TGTGCCTGGAGTCGAGGCGGTCCCAGGACAGATACGCAGTATTTT. The genes are TRBV30 and TRBJ2-3; no clear D. The CDR3 runs 15 residues. Trimming took off 2 bases at V and 3 bases at J, with 15 bases between the two ends. CDR1 is GTSNPN and CDR2 is SVGIG in the germline V gene (reference sequence).

The gene calls are TRBV29-1 and TRBJ2-1; D is undetermined. Germline-derived CDR1 and CDR2 are SQVTM and ANQGSEA. Trimming stripped 2 bases from V and 4 bases from J, with 3 bases between. CDR3 length: 11 residues. This chain's CDR3 is CSVEWYNEQFF. The CDR3 nucleotides read TGCAGCGTTGAATGGTACAATGAGCAGTTCTTC.